The rows below give T cell receptor beta chains drawn from one sample of a study of CD8+CD57+ T cells in acquired aplastic anemia. MiXCR, run by TCRdb on the reads, gives a single entry per CDR3 protein. The sample records about 160,000 distinct CDR3 sequences, 71% being singletons. The source material was sorted CD4+, CD8+, or CD8+CD57+ T cells (not recorded which) from PBMCs. These receptors came from a human donor with aplastic anemia. CDR3s include the opening cysteine and the closing phenylalanine or tryptophan. A D gene is named only where the DNA matches it firmly. A clone size is listed for some rows: how often the clone was seen (once, few, many), or a class if it is expanded.

17	TRBV7-8	NA	NA	TRBJ2-5	TGTGCCAGCAGCTTAAGTGGCGTGGGGGGAACCCAAGAGACCCAGTACTTC	CASSLSGVGGTQETQYF
13	TRBV2	TRBD2	NA	TRBJ2-3	TGTGCCAGCAGTACTAGCGGGGCAGATACGCAGTATTTT	CASSTSGADTQYF
14	TRBV6-4	TRBD2	many	TRBJ2-1	TGTGCCAGCCAAAGGACTAGCGGGAGCAATGAGCAGTTCTTC	CASQRTSGSNEQFF
13	TRBV19	NA	NA	TRBJ1-1	TGTGCCAGTAGTATGAGACAGCACACTGAAGCTTTCTTT	CASSMRQHTEAFF
13	TRBV7-2	NA	NA	TRBJ2-5	TGTGTATCCCTTAGGATGCGGCAAGAGACCCAGTACTTC	CVSLRMRQETQYF
10	TRBV20-1	NA	few	TRBJ1-1	TGCAGTGCGGGTGGGACTGAAGCTTTCTTT	CSAGGTEAFF
11	TRBV20-1	NA	NA	TRBJ2-7	TGCAGTGCGGCAGGGAAGGGCGAGCAGTACTTC	CSAAGKGEQYF
15	TRBV7-9	NA	NA	TRBJ2-3	TGTGCCAGCAGCATTCAGGCGTCTAGCACAGATACGCAGTATTTT	CASSIQASSTDTQYF
13	TRBV29-1	NA	NA	TRBJ2-7	TGCAGCGTTGAAGAGGGACGGTCCTACGAGCAGTACTTC	CSVEEGRSYEQYF
17	TRBV6-4	TRBD2	many	TRBJ2-5	TGTGCCTCAGGCACCCTAGCGGGGGGGCTGTACCAAGAGACCCAGTACTTC	CASGTLAGGLYQETQYF
16	TRBV2	NA	many	TRBJ2-2	TGTGCCAGCAGAGGGGACATCTACGCGAACACCGGGGAGCTGTTTTTT	CASRGDIYANTGELFF
14	TRBV5-1	NA	few	TRBJ1-2	TGCGCCAGCAGCCTCAAAGGGGATTCCTATGGCTACACCTTC	CASSLKGDSYGYTF
15	TRBV29-1	NA	many	TRBJ2-7	TGCAGCGCATGTGGCGGGGCAGCCGTGGGGAACGAGCAGTACTTC	CSACGGAAVGNEQYF
15	TRBV24-1	NA	NA	TRBJ2-5	TGTGCCACCAGTGATGAACAGGGTCCACAAGAGACCCAGTACTTC	CATSDEQGPQETQYF
15	TRBV14	TRBD2	NA	TRBJ2-7	TGTGCCAGCAGGGCAGCGGGAGGGAAGTCCTACGAGCAGTACTTC	CASRAAGGKSYEQYF
15	TRBV10-3	NA	NA	TRBJ2-5	TGTGCCGTCAGTGAGGGGCTAGCCCACCAAGAGACCCAGTACTTC	CAVSEGLAHQETQYF
14	TRBV9	NA	NA	TRBJ2-1	TGTGCCAGCAGCGTGGTAGCCTCCTACAATGAGCAGTTCTTC	CASSVVASYNEQFF
13	TRBV12-3/TRBV12-4	NA	NA	TRBJ1-1	TGTGCCAGCAGTTTAATGGGGGAAACTGAAGCTTTCTTT	CASSLMGETEAFF
16	TRBV10-1	TRBD1	NA	TRBJ2-1	TGCGCCAGCAGTATAACGGGACAGGGGAACTACAATGAGCAGTTCTTC	CASSITGQGNYNEQFF
13	TRBV2	TRBD2	NA	TRBJ2-5	TGTGCCAGCAGCGGGGGGGGTAGTCAGACCCAGTACTTC	CASSGGGSQTQYF
11	TRBV20-1	NA	few	TRBJ2-1	TGCAGTGCTAGACCGAACAATGAGCAGTTCTTC	CSARPNNEQFF
14	TRBV7-6	TRBD1	NA	TRBJ1-1	TGTGCCAGCAGCCTCCGACAGGGGGCTTCTGAAGCTTTCTTT	CASSLRQGASEAFF
14	TRBV7-9	NA	NA	TRBJ2-7	TGTGCCAGCAGCTTTCGACAGGGAGGCTACGAGCAGTACTTC	CASSFRQGGYEQYF
14	TRBV5-1	TRBD1	few	TRBJ1-6	TGCGCCAGCAGCAGAGGGCAGGGGGTATCACCCCTCCACTTT	CASSRGQGVSPLHF
16	TRBV7-9	NA	NA	TRBJ1-6	TGTGCCAGCAGCTCGGAACAGGGTTTCTTCAATTCACCCCTCCACTTT	CASSSEQGFFNSPLHF
12	TRBV7-7	NA	NA	TRBJ2-1	TGTGCTATCGGGAGAGGGGGGAATGAGCAGTTCTTC	CAIGRGGNEQFF
16	TRBV7-2	TRBD1	once	TRBJ2-2	TGTGCCAGCAGCACCAGACAGGGGACCAACACCGGGGAGCTGTTTTTT	CASSTRQGTNTGELFF
14	TRBV7-9	NA	many	TRBJ1-1	TGTGCCAGCAGCACTTCCGGGGTGAACACTGAAGCTTTCTTT	CASSTSGVNTEAFF
14	TRBV25-1	NA	few	TRBJ1-3	TGTGCCAGCAGTGCCCGGGCCTCTGGAAACACCATATATTTT	CASSARASGNTIYF
16	TRBV29-1	TRBD1	NA	TRBJ1-2	TGCAGCGTTGAGGGTGCAGGGACAGGGGCAGACTATGGCTACACCTTC	CSVEGAGTGADYGYTF
12	TRBV4-1	TRBD2	NA	TRBJ2-7	TGCGCTTCGGGCGGGGGGGTCCACGAGCAGTACTTC	CASGGGVHEQYF
15	TRBV15	NA	NA	TRBJ1-5	TGTGCCACCAGCAGAGATTACGGGCCGAATCAGCCCCAGCATTTT	CATSRDYGPNQPQHF
13	TRBV12-3/TRBV12-4	TRBD1	NA	TRBJ1-5	TGTGCCAGCAGCGACAGGGCGATCGTGCCCCAGCATTTT	CASSDRAIVPQHF
13	TRBV20-1	NA	NA	TRBJ2-7	TGCAGTGCTAGAGAGGTGCAGCCCTACGAGCAGTACTTC	CSAREVQPYEQYF
14	TRBV14	TRBD1	NA	TRBJ1-6	TGTGCCAGCAAGGACAGGGGGCGTAATTCACCCCTCCACTTT	CASKDRGRNSPLHF
14	TRBV7-8	TRBD1	NA	TRBJ1-4	TGTGCCAGCAGCTTACTACAGGGGGCTGAAAAACTGTTTTTT	CASSLLQGAEKLFF
14	TRBV24-1	NA	NA	TRBJ2-1	TGTGCCGTTATGGACGGGAGCTCCTACAATGAGCAGTTCTTC	CAVMDGSSYNEQFF
15	TRBV7-2	TRBD1	NA	TRBJ2-7	TGTGCCAGCAGCTCTCTGCGGGACAGGGAGTACGAGCAGTACTTC	CASSSLRDREYEQYF
15	TRBV7-8	TRBD2	few	TRBJ2-7	TGTGCCAGCAGCCCGGGACTAGCGGTAAACTACGAGCAGTACTTC	CASSPGLAVNYEQYF
16	TRBV2	NA	NA	TRBJ2-5	TGTGCCAGCAGTGATCTCGTTCGGGCTAGCGCTAAGACCCAGTACTTC	CASSDLVRASAKTQYF
11	TRBV9	NA	NA	TRBJ1-1	TGTGCCAGCTCAGACATAACTGAAGCTTTCTTT	CASSDITEAFF
17	TRBV6-4	TRBD2	NA	TRBJ2-3	TGTGCCAGCAGTGGCTCGGGGACTAGCGGGAGCACAGATACGCAGTATTTT	CASSGSGTSGSTDTQYF
15	TRBV5-4	TRBD2	NA	TRBJ2-1	TGTGCCAGCAGCTTGGATAGCGGGAGTTTCAATGAGCAGTTCTTC	CASSLDSGSFNEQFF
14	TRBV19	NA	NA	TRBJ2-2	TGTGCCAGTAGCCAGCGCGCGAACACCGGGGAGCTGTTTTTT	CASSQRANTGELFF